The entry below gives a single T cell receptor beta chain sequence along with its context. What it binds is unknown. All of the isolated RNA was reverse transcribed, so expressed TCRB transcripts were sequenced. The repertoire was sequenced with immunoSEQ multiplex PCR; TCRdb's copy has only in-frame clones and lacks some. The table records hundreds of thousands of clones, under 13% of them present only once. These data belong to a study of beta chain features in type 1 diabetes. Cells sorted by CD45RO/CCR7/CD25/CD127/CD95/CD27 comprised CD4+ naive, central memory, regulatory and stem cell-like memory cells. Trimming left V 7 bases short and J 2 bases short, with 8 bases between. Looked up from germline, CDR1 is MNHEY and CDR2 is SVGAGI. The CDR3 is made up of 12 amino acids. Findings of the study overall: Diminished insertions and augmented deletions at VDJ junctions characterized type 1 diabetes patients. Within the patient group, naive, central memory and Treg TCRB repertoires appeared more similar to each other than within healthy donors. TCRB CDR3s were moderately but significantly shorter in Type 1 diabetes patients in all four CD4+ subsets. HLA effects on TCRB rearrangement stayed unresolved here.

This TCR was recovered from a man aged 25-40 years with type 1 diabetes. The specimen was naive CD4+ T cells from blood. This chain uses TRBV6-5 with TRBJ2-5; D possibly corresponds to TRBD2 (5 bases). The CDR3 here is CASKSGQETQYF. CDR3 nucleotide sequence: TGTGCCAGCAAGAGCGGACAAGAGACCCAGTACTTC.